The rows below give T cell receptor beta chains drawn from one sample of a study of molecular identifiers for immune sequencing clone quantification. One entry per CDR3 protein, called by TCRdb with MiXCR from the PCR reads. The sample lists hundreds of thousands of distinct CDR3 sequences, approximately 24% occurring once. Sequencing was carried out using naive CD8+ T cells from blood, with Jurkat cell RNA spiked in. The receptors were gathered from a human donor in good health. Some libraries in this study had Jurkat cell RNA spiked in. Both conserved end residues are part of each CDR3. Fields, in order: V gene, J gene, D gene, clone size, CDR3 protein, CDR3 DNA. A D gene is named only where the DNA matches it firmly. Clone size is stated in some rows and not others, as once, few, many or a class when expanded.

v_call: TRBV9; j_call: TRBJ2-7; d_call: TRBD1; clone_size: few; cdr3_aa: CASSVTPGQGAYEQYF; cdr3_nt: TGTGCCAGCAGCGTAACCCCGGGACAGGGGGCTTACGAGCAGTACTTC
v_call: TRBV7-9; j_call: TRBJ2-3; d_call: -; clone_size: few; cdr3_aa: CASSSTLDYAALATQYF; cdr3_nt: TGTGCCAGCAGCTCTACGCTGGACTACGCCGCCCTAGCTACGCAGTATTTT
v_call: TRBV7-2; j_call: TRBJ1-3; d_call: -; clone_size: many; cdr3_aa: CASSLGVSSGNTIYF; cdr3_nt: TGTGCCAGCAGCTTAGGGGTGTCGAGTGGAAACACCATATATTTT
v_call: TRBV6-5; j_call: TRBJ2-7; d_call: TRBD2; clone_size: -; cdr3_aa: CASHGGSYEQYF; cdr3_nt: TGTGCCAGCCACGGGGGGAGTTACGAGCAGTACTTC
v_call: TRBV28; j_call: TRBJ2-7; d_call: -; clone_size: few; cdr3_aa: CASTLGYVVSYEQYF; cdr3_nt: TGTGCCAGCACCCTTGGGTACGTCGTTTCCTACGAGCAGTACTTC
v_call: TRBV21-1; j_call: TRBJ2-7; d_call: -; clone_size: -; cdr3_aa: CASSKGDSAPLFGAYEQYF; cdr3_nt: TGTGCCAGCAGCAAAGGGGACTCGGCGCCCCTTTTCGGGGCATACGAGCAGTACTTC
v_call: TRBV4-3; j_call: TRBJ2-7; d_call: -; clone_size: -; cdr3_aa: CASSQEARLGSYEQYF; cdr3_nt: TGCGCCAGCAGCCAAGAAGCAAGGCTAGGTTCCTACGAGCAGTACTTC
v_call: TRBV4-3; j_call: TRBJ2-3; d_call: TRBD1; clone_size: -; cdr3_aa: CASSQGQGLSTDTQYF; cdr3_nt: TGCGCCAGCAGCCAAGGACAGGGGTTAAGCACAGATACGCAGTATTTT
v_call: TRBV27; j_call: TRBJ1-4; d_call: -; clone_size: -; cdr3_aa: CASSLLGSNEKLFF; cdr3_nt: TGTGCCAGCAGTTTATTAGGGAGTAATGAAAAACTGTTTTTT
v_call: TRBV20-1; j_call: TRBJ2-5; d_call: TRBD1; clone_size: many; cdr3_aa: CSAYPTGDWQETQYF; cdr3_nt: TGCAGTGCCTACCCAACAGGGGATTGGCAAGAGACCCAGTACTTC
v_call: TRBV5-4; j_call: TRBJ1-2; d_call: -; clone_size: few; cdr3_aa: CASSLEQASNYGYTF; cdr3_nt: TGTGCCAGCAGCTTGGAACAGGCGAGCAACTATGGCTACACCTTC
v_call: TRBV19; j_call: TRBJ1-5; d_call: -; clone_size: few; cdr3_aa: CASGANQPQHF; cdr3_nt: TGTGCCAGCGGGGCGAATCAGCCCCAGCATTTT
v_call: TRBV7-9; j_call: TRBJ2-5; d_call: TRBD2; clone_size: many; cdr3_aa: CASSLGGLAAAETQYF; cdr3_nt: TGTGCCAGCAGCTTAGGGGGACTAGCGGCCGCAGAGACCCAGTACTTC
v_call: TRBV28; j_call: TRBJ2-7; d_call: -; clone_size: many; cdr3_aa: CASSHRGEGYEQYF; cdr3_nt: TGTGCCAGCAGTCACCGGGGCGAGGGCTACGAGCAGTACTTC